The 20 T cell receptor beta chains listed next were all sequenced from one sample in a study of blood T cells in healthy people across ages. A second PCR, run for roughly 7 to 11 cycles, used a sample-barcoded 5' primer plus a J-beta primer mix. TCRdb re-called the 5' RACE reads with MiXCR, one entry per CDR3 protein. In the table there are about 930,000 distinct CDR3 sequences, about 27% of which are singletons. This sample was shared with a second study, whose subject was T cells of mothers and their children.

What was sequenced was blood. These receptors were obtained from a woman aged 40 to 50 in good health.

The rearrangement links TRBV20-1 to TRBJ2-7, with TRBD2 as a possible D gene (6 bases). Germline V gene sequence: CDR1 DFQATT, CDR2 SNEGSKA (reference sequence). This CDR3 is built from 12 residues. The V end lost 6 bases, the J end lost 3 bases, and 12 bases lay between the germline ends. The CDR3 sequence: CSADKGLYEQYF. CDR3 in DNA: TGCAGTGCCGATAAGGGACTCTACGAGCAGTACTTC.

The chain uses TRBV11-3 and TRBJ2-7; possibly TRBD2 for D (6 bases). CDR3 length equals 16 residues. V lost 0 bases and J lost 0, with 12 bases in between. Germline CDR1 and CDR2: SGHNT and YENEEA. CDR3 sequence: CASSLDQRASSYEQYF. CDR3 coding DNA: TGTGCCAGCAGCTTAGATCAGCGGGCCTCCTCCTACGAGCAGTACTTC.

The V call is TRBV3-1, the J call TRBJ2-3, with 9 nucleotides matching TRBD2. The CDR3 extends over 14 amino acids. Germline V CDR1 and CDR2: LGHDT, YNNKEL (reference sequence). Losses at the gene ends were 10 bases for V and 0 bases for J; bases not matched to a gene: 5. The CDR3 DNA is TGTGCCACCAAGACTAGCGGTAGCACAGATACGCAGTATTTT. Amino acid sequence: CATKTSGSTDTQYF.

This clonotype was detected only once. V and J are TRBV7-2 and TRBJ2-3; perhaps TRBD1 as D (6 bases). With 3 bases removed from V and 0 bases from J, the gap between germline ends came to 10 bases. This CDR3 comprises 15 residues. Germline V gene sequence: CDR1 SGHTA, CDR2 FQGNSA. The CDR3 DNA sequence: TGTGCCAGCAGCTTTTCCGGACAGAGCACAGATACGCAGTATTTT. Translating it yields CASSFSGQSTDTQYF. The full variable domain, completed using reference TRBV7-2 and TRBJ2-3, is GAGVSQSPSNKVTEKGKDVELRCDPISGHTALYWYRQSLGQGLEFLIYFQGNSAPDKSGLPSDRFSAERTGGSVSTLTIQRTQQEDSAVYLCASSFSGQSTDTQYFGPGTRLTVL.

Only a few counts were recorded for this clonotype. The rearrangement joins TRBV27 to TRBJ2-1; no firm D call. The germline gives CDR1 MNHEY, CDR2 SMNVEV (reference sequence). CDR3 length equals 14 residues. With 4 bases removed from V and 6 bases from J, the gap between germline ends came to 13 bases. CDR3 nucleotide sequence: TGTGCCAGCAGTTATTTACGGGCTATCAATGAGCAGTTCTTC. It codes for CASSYLRAINEQFF.

This clonotype has more than one count but fewer than ten. This chain connects TRBV5-1 to TRBJ2-7, with D possibly being TRBD1 (6 bases). The CDR3 extends over 14 amino acids. V was shortened by 4 bases and J by 0 bases, with 11 bases between the two germline ends. CDR1 and CDR2 from the germline V gene are SGHRS and YFSETQ. CDR3 amino acids: CASSGGLSSYEQYF. The CDR3, as DNA: TGCGCCAGCAGCGGGGGCCTTAGCTCCTACGAGCAGTACTTC.

This clonotype has a handful of counts. The chain has TRBV9 and TRBJ2-5, with 9 bases identical to TRBD1. Germline CDR1 and CDR2: SGDLS and YYNGEE. The CDR3 length is 18 residues. With 3 bases clipped from V and 2 bases from J, the junction kept 14 bases outside the gene matches. CDR3 protein: CASSDTPMDRGGQETQYF. DNA for the CDR3: TGTGCCAGCAGCGACACGCCCATGGACAGGGGAGGGCAAGAGACCCAGTACTTC.

This clonotype was detected only a few times. The rearrangement joins TRBV7-3 to TRBJ2-1; 7 bases line up with TRBD1. Germline trimming cut 2 bases from V and 12 bases from J; bases unmatched to any gene: 4. CDR1 is SGHTA, CDR2 FQGTGA, per germline. The CDR3 is 12 amino acids. CDR3 coding DNA: TGTGCCAGCAGCTTAGCAGGGGGAAGGCAGTTCTTC. It codes for CASSLAGGRQFF.

The chain employs TRBV7-2 and TRBJ2-1; D tentatively reads TRBD1 or TRBD2 (6 bases each). V lost 6 bases and J lost 10, with 28 bases in between. This CDR3 contains 17 residues. Per germline, CDR1 SGHTA and CDR2 FQGNSA. The chain's CDR3 is CASSSRVGGGRSPEQFF. In DNA, the CDR3 is TGTGCCAGCAGTTCCCGGGTGGGGGGCGGAAGATCGCCCGAGCAGTTCTTC.

Notes on this clonotype: Relative to the germline gene, one junction end is altered; a read error may explain this. This chain joins TRBV10-3 and TRBJ2-3; 10 bases align to TRBD1. The CDR3 runs to 17 residues. The germline CDR1 and CDR2 sequences are ENHRY and SYGVKD. The CDR3 reads CAIGDRAGQGIADTQYF. The CDR3 DNA reads as TGTGCCATCGGTGATAGGGCGGGACAGGGGATAGCAGATACGCAGTATTTT.

V and J are TRBV4-3 and TRBJ2-4; a possible D gene is TRBD2 (5 bases). V shed 1 base and J shed 10 bases, with 11 bases lying between them. Germline V gene data show CDR1 as LGHNA and CDR2 as YSLEER. The CDR3 is 13 residues long. The DNA of the CDR3 is TGCGCCAGCAGCCAAGCAGAGGGATTGATTCAGTACTTC. Protein: CASSQAEGLIQYF.

The chain carries TRBV24-1 and TRBJ1-5; no clear D gene. The CDR3 is 16 amino acids. CDR1 and CDR2 (germline): KGHDR, SFDVKD. Trimming shortened V by 3 bases and J by 1 base, and 12 bases separated the two germline ends. In nucleotides, the CDR3 is TGTGCCACCAGTGATCCCGCCTCGGTGAGCAATCAGCCCCAGCATTTT. It yields the protein CATSDPASVSNQPQHF.

This chain links TRBV29-1 with TRBJ1-1; D call uncertain. CDR3 size: 14 residues. Trimming cost V 3 bases and J 1 base, with 12 bases left between them. CDR1 is SQVTM and CDR2 is ANQGSEA in the germline V gene. The CDR3 is CSVEKTRPNTEAFF. The CDR3 nucleotides are TGCAGCGTTGAGAAAACCAGACCGAACACTGAAGCTTTCTTT.

The rearrangement links TRBV6-1 to TRBJ1-1; D might be TRBD1 (6 bases). Trimming left V 10 bases short and J 4 bases short, with 13 bases between. CDR1 and CDR2 (germline): MNHNS, SASEGT. The CDR3 is made up of 12 amino acids. CDR3 residues: CAISRGLTEAFF. CDR3 sequence (DNA): TGTGCCATCTCGCGGGGGCTCACTGAAGCTTTCTTT.

In this sample, this clonotype turned up a few times. The V and J genes are TRBV9 and TRBJ2-3, with 10 nucleotides matching TRBD1. Per the germline V gene, CDR1 is SGDLS and CDR2 is YYNGEE. The CDR3 extends over 14 amino acids. J lost 11 bases, V lost 8 bases, and 14 bases had no gene match. The chain's CDR3 is CASGQGDEQFRQYF. The CDR3, as DNA: TGTGCCAGTGGACAGGGGGATGAACAGTTCAGGCAGTATTTT. The full variable domain, in which reference TRBV9 and TRBJ2-3 provide the parts outside the CDR3, is DSGVTQTPKHLITATGQRVTLRCSPRSGDLSVYWYQQSLDQGLQFLIQYYNGEERAKGNILERFSAQQFPDLHSELNLSSLELGDSALYFCASGQGDEQFRQYFGPGTRLTVL.

There are many counts of this clonotype. This rearrangement joins TRBV5-5 to TRBJ2-7; 9 bases line up with TRBD1. The CDR3 has 16 amino acids. Germline assignment: CDR1 SGHKS and CDR2 YYEKEE (reference sequence). The ends lost 4 bases at V and 2 bases at J; junction bases unmatched: 10. For the CDR3, the DNA is TGTGCCAGCAGCCTTAGCTCAGGACAGGGGCCCTACGAGCAGTACTTC. Residues: CASSLSSGQGPYEQYF.

This clonotype was counted a few times. This rearrangement joins TRBV7-6 to TRBJ2-3; D tentatively reads TRBD1 or TRBD2 (5 bases each). This CDR3 spans 16 amino acids. Germline CDR1 and CDR2: SGHVS and FNYEAQ. Trimming removed 5 bases at V and 6 bases at J, with 21 bases between. The CDR3 DNA sequence: TGTGCCAGCAGCATGTCGACGGGGCCCCTCGGGGATACGCAGTATTTT. This gives the protein CASSMSTGPLGDTQYF.

A remark on this clonotype: This sequence may be a read error, since a much larger clone differs from it by one base. The chain couples TRBV2 to TRBJ2-7, with a tentative D call TRBD1 (6 bases). The CDR3 extends over 13 amino acids. CDR1 SNHLY and CDR2 FYNNEI come from the germline V gene. The CDR3 bases are TGTACCAGCAGGGGTCCAGCGACCTACGAGCAGTACTTC. It specifies CTSRGPATYEQYF.

Details on this clonotype: At one boundary the junction diverges from the germline segment, which might be a read error. J is TRBJ1-4 and V is TRBV20-1, with 7 bases aligning to TRBD1. CDR3 length: 12 amino acids. Germline-derived CDR1 and CDR2 are DFQATT and SNEGSKA (reference sequence). CDR3 DNA: TGCAGTGCTAGAACAGGGGTTGAAAAACGGTTTTTT. It specifies CSARTGVEKRFF.

This clonotype has ten or more counts. V and J are TRBV5-1 and TRBJ2-5; the D gene is possibly TRBD1 (6 bases). With 4 bases removed from V and 4 bases from J, the gap between germline ends came to 14 bases. From germline, CDR1 is SGHRS and CDR2 YFSETQ. CDR3 length: 14 amino acids. CDR3 loop: CASSNTGLRETQYF. In DNA form, the CDR3 reads TGCGCCAGCAGCAATACAGGGTTGCGAGAGACCCAGTACTTC.